This TCR beta chain comes out of a study of CD8 T cells in ankylosing spondylitis. Study-level findings and limits: Disease-associated clones were reportedly significantly overrepresented in matched ankylosing spondylitis synovial fluid. Relatively rare in peripheral blood, disease-linked clones were also CD8+. The study identified a TCR beta motif of roughly eight highly homologous variants that appeared characteristic of ankylosing spondylitis blood.

The J segment lost 5 bases and the V segment lost 2 bases, leaving 8 bases of the junction unmatched. The CDR3 spans 16 residues. CDR1 is SGHRS and CDR2 is YFSETQ in the germline V gene. The authors made TCR beta libraries by quantitative 5'-RACE with molecular barcodes. MiXCR, run by TCRdb on the 5' RACE reads, gives a single entry per CDR3 protein. The sample includes about 160,000 distinct CDR3 sequences, around 42% of them seen just once. With regard to this clonotype: Its antigen is currently unknown.

The material sequenced was synovial fluid, either unsorted or a sorted T cell fraction (not recorded which). This chain uses TRBV5-1 with TRBJ2-7, with TRBD2 matching over 12 bases. The sequence was collected from a male donor with ankylosing spondylitis. The CDR3 DNA reads as TGCGCCAGCAGCTTTTGGGGACTAGCGGGTCTGAACGAGCAGTACTTC. It codes for CASSFWGLAGLNEQYF.